This T cell receptor beta chain derives from a study of cytomegalovirus exposure and HLA in healthy donors. Findings and limits, study-wide: The classifier reportedly diagnosed cytomegalovirus status with high specificity and sensitivity.

Libraries were prepared by immunoSEQ multiplex PCR; TCRdb keeps only in-frame clonotypes and omits some of them. The top ten hold about 1% of the sample, which has over 250,000 clones, about 90% seen once. Notes on this clone: Antigen unknown.

Sample: PBMCs. The TCR originated in a woman between 25 and 40 years old in good health and CMV-seropositive.

CDR3 amino acids: CSVGDSRNTEAFF. The DNA of the CDR3 is TGCAGCGTCGGGGACAGCAGGAACACTGAAGCTTTCTTT. The chain employs TRBV29-1 and TRBJ1-1; 7 nucleotides line up with TRBD1. Germline V gives CDR1 SQVTM, CDR2 ANQGSEA. The CDR3 consists of 13 residues. Unmatched junction bases numbered 5, after V lost 6 bases and J lost 1 base.